Listed below are T cell receptor beta chains from one sample, sequenced in a study of blood T cells in healthy people across ages. In TCRdb, the 5' RACE reads were re-called with MiXCR into one record per CDR3 protein. The table has around 670,000 distinct CDR3 sequences, about 28% seen once. The specimen sequenced was blood. These receptors were collected from an elderly woman in good health. Each CDR3 is given with its conserved first and last residue. The D gene is left open where the match is weak. Rows may omit the clone size; those that give it use once, few, many or a size class.

cdr3_aa,cdr3_nt,clone_size,j_call,d_call,v_call
CASSWGGIYGYTF,TGTGCCAGCAGCTGGGGGGGGATCTATGGCTACACCTTC,-,TRBJ1-2,-,TRBV28
CASSSPPQYEQYF,TGTGCCAGCAGCTCGCCCCCGCAATACGAGCAGTACTTC,-,TRBJ2-7,-,TRBV7-2
CAWDRRSADTQYF,TGTGCCTGGGACCGTCGCTCTGCAGATACGCAGTATTTT,few,TRBJ2-3,-,TRBV30
CASSLLGDSNYGYTF,TGTGCCAGCAGCTTACTAGGGGATAGTAACTATGGCTACACCTTC,many,TRBJ1-2,-,TRBV7-2
CASSPDREPNNSPLHF,TGTGCCAGCAGCCCCGACAGGGAACCCAATAATTCACCCCTCCACTTT,many,TRBJ1-6,TRBD1,TRBV28
CASSLSRGRADTQYF,TGTGCCAGCAGTTTATCCAGGGGGCGCGCAGATACGCAGTATTTT,many,TRBJ2-3,TRBD1,TRBV27
CASSFRTSGVNEQFF,TGTGCCAGCAGTTTTAGGACTAGCGGGGTCAATGAGCAGTTCTTC,many,TRBJ2-1,TRBD2,TRBV12-3/TRBV12-4
CASRGPGFYEQYF,TGTGCCAGCAGAGGCCCAGGTTTCTACGAGCAGTACTTC,few,TRBJ2-7,-,TRBV27
CSAKIQRGGPDTQYF,TGCAGTGCCAAGATCCAGCGGGGGGGCCCAGATACGCAGTATTTT,few,TRBJ2-3,TRBD2,TRBV20-1
CASRSLRTGTYEQYF,TGTGCCAGCAGATCCCTAAGGACAGGGACCTACGAGCAGTACTTC,-,TRBJ2-7,TRBD1,TRBV6-2/TRBV6-3
CASSQLGPYEQYF,TGTGCCAGCAGCCAGCTTGGGCCCTACGAGCAGTACTTC,many,TRBJ2-7,-,TRBV7-2
CASSLAPEGAGYTF,TGTGCCAGCAGCTTAGCGCCAGAGGGGGCGGGCTACACCTTC,-,TRBJ1-2,TRBD1,TRBV7-2
CASSTPGSLQLYEQYF,TGTGCCAGCAGTACCCCCGGCAGTCTTCAGCTCTACGAGCAGTACTTC,many,TRBJ2-7,-,TRBV27
CASSRRDQRYNEQFF,TGTGCCAGCAGCCGCAGGGACCAAAGATACAATGAGCAGTTCTTC,-,TRBJ2-1,-,TRBV7-9
CASSLISTGELFF,TGTGCCAGCAGCCTAATATCTACCGGGGAGCTGTTTTTT,-,TRBJ2-2,-,TRBV14
CASSQGGAGAIYEQYF,TGCGCCAGCAGCCAAGGTGGAGCGGGGGCCATCTACGAGCAGTACTTC,many,TRBJ2-7,TRBD2,TRBV4-3
CAVSKSPGVADNYGYTF,TGTGCCGTCAGTAAGTCGCCCGGGGTCGCAGATAACTATGGCTACACCTTC,-,TRBJ1-2,-,TRBV10-3
CASRPGQTNQPQHF,TGTGCCAGCAGGCCGGGACAAACAAATCAGCCCCAGCATTTT,few,TRBJ1-5,-,TRBV6-1